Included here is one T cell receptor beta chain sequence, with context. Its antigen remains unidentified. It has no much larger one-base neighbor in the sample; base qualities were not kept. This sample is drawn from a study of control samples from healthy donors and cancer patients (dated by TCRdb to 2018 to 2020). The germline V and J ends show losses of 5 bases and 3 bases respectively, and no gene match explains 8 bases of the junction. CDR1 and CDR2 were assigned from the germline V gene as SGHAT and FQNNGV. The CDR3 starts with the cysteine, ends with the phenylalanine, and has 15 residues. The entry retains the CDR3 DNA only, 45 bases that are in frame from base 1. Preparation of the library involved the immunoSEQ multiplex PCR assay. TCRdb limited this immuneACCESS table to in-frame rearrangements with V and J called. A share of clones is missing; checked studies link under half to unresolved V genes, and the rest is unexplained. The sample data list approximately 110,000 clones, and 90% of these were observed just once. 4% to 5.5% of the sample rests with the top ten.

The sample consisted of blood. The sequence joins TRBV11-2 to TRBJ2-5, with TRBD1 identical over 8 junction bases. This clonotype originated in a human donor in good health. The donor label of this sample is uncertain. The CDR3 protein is CASSQRTGSEETQYF. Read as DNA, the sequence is TGTGCCAGCAGCCAACGGACAGGGTCTGAAGAGACCCAGTACTTC.